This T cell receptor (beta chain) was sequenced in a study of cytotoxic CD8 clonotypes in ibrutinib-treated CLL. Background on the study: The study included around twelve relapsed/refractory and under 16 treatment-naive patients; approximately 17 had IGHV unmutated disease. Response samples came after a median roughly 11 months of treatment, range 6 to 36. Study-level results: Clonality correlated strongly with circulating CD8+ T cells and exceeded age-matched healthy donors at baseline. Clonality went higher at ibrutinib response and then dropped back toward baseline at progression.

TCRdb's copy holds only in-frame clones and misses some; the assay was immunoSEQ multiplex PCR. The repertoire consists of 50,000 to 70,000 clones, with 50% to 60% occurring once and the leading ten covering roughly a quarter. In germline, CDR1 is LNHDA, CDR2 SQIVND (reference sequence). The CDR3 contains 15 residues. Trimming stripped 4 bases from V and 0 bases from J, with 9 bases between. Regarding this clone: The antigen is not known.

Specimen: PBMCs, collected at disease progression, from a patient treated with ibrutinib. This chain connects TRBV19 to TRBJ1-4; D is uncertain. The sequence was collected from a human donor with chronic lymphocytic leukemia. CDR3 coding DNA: TGTGCCAGTAGTAAACGACCCGCAACTAATGAAAAACTGTTTTTT. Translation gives CASSKRPATNEKLFF.